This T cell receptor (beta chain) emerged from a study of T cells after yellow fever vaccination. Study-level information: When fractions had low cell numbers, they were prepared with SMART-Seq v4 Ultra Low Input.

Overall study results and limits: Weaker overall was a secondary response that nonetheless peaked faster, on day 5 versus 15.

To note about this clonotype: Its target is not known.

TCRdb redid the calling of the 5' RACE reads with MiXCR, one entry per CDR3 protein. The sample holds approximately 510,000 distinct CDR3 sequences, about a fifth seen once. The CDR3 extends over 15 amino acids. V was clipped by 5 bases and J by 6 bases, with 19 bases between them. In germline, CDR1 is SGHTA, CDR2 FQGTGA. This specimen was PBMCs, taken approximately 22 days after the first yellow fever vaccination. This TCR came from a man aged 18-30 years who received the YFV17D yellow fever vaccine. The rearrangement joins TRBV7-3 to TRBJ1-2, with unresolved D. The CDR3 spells CASSINRDGAHGYTF. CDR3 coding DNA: TGTGCCAGCAGCATAAATCGAGACGGCGCGCATGGCTACACCTTC.